This record looks at one T cell receptor (beta chain) sequence and its context. This entry is derived from a study of blood T cell repertoires in COVID-19. The wider study: Collection of acute and convalescent COVID-19 samples took place in the United States, Italy and Spain.

V shed 6 bases and J 0 bases; nucleotides not matched to a gene: 5. The CDR3 is 17 amino acids. CDR1 is LNHDA and CDR2 is SQIVND in the germline V gene (reference sequence). Participants, about 18 to 90 years old, spanned about 26 US areas. The study counted Cohort 3 donors as recovered given two negative PCRs, clearance, or symptom resolution. Original analysis: Estimation of nucleated cell counts relied on the amplification of reference gene primers. The assay was immunoSEQ multiplex PCR, and TCRdb's table has in-frame clones only and misses some. V, J and clone size were drawn from that table, and D and trimming were deduced from the DNA. Among under 300,000 clones, just over 85% were seen once, and the ten largest hold less than 20%.

This sequence joins TRBV19 and TRBJ2-1; 13 bases fit TRBD2. This receptor was identified in a young man who had recovered from COVID-19. Sequencing was carried out using PBMCs or T cells enriched from blood (not recorded which). The chain's CDR3 is CASRGTSGAISYNEQFF. The DNA for the CDR3 is TGTGCCAGTAGGGGGACTAGCGGGGCTATCTCCTACAATGAGCAGTTCTTC.